This TCR beta chain is drawn from a study of T cell changes during pregnancy in multiple sclerosis. A remark on this clone: The same CDR3 is also encoded by other DNA sequences in this sample.

TCRdb's table, derived via immunoSEQ multiplex PCR, lists solely in-frame clones and lacks some. The repertoire holds approximately 50,000 clones, with 80% to 95% as singletons. This CDR3 spans 15 amino acids. Germline-derived CDR1 and CDR2 are SGHRS and YFSETQ. Losses at the gene ends were 2 bases for V and 2 bases for J; bases not matched to a gene: 4. The chain uses TRBV5-1 and TRBJ2-1, with TRBD2 identical over 7 bases. The source of this sequence is a female donor with multiple sclerosis, enrolled in a pregnancy study. The input for sequencing was CD4+ T cells from peripheral blood mononuclear cells, taken after pregnancy. The CDR3 is CASSLSGTPYNEQFF. The CDR3 DNA reads TGCGCCAGCAGCTTAAGCGGGACCCCCTACAATGAGCAGTTCTTC.